This TCR beta chain was recorded in a study of glioma-infiltrating T cells. Study findings and constraints: Above-expected tissue-blood divergence occurred in all gliomas, most in low-grade ones.

Amplification of TCR alpha and beta CDR3 regions from RNA used iRepertoire nested multiplex PCR. Input was roughly 100-450 ng of tissue mRNA or PBMC total RNA. TCRdb re-analysed the multiplex PCR reads in MiXCR, keeping a single row per CDR3 protein. The data show about 130,000 distinct CDR3 sequences, 24% seen once. J gave up 6 bases and V 3 bases, and 8 bases lay outside the gene matches. Germline V gene lookup returns CDR1 KGHSH and CDR2 LQKENI. This CDR3 spans 14 amino acids. A single count supports this clonotype. The antigen remains undetermined. The sequencing input was glioma tissue, nonneoplastic brain tissue, or PBMCs (not recorded which). The V call is TRBV18, the J call TRBJ2-7; 7 bases match TRBD2. The origin of this receptor is a human donor with low-grade glioma or glioblastoma, undergoing nonglioma brain surgery, or in good health (not recorded which). The CDR3 protein is CASSPGATGGEQYV. The CDR3 nucleotides are TGTGCCAGCTCACCGGGAGCGACGGGAGGCGAGCAGTACGTC.